This TCR beta chain was retrieved from a study of shared clonotypes between healthy human individuals. Deep-level assay runs were performed. Produced via immunoSEQ multiplex PCR; TCRdb's table is partial and in-frame only. Found here are roughly 2.5 million clones, around 90% of them singletons; the top ten hold roughly 0.15%. The CDR3 consists of 15 residues. Trimming shortened V by 8 bases and J by 8 bases, and 24 bases separated the two germline ends. Germline V gene lookup returns CDR1 MNHNS and CDR2 SASEGT. The sequencing sample was made of naive CD4+ T cells sorted from blood. The sample's subset: CD45RA+ positively selected. The gene calls are TRBV6-1 and TRBJ1-1, with D hard to call. The TCR originated in a man aged 18 to 30 in good health. CDR3 residues: CASQETVTITDEAFF. In nucleotides, the CDR3 is TGTGCCAGCCAGGAAACCGTAACCATCACCGACGAAGCTTTCTTT.